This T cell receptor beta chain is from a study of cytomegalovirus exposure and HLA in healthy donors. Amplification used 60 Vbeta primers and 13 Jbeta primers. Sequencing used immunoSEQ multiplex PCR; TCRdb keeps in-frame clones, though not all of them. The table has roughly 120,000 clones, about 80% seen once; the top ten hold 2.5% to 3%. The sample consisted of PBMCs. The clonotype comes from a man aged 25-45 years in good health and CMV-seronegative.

CDR3 DNA: TGTGCCAGCAGCGCTATTCTCGGACAGGGATCAGATACGCAGTATTTT. Translating gives CASSAILGQGSDTQYF. The V call is TRBV7-9, the J call TRBJ2-3; TRBD1 matches 8 bases. There are 16 residues in the CDR3. J was trimmed by 4 bases and V by 5 bases; bases with no gene match: 11. Germline V gene data show CDR1 as SEHNR and CDR2 as FQNEAQ (reference sequence).